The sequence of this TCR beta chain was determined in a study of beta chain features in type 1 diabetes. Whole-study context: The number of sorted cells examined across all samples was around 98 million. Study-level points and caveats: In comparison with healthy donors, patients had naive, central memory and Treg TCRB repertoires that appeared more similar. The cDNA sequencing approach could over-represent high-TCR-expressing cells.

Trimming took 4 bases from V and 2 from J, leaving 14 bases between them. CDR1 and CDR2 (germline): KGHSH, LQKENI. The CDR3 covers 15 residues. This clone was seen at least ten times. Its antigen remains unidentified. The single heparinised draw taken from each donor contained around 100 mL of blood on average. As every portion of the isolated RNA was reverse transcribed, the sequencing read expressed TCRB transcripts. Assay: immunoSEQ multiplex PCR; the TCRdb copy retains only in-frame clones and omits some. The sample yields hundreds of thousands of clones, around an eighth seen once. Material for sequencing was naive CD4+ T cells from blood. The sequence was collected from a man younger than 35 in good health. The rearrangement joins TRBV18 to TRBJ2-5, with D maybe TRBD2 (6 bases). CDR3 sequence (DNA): TGTGCCAGCTCACGCCGGGACTTCGCGCAAGAGACCCAGTACTTC. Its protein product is CASSRRDFAQETQYF.